A single sample is the source of the 3 T cell receptor beta chains below, sequenced in a study of CXCR3-negative and CXCR3-positive naive CD8 T cells. Points from the study as a whole: Relative to CXCR3-negative naive cells, CXCR3-positive naive cells had more hydrophobic TRB CDR3s.

UMI labels and 5' RACE were used to prepare the TRB cDNA libraries. Each CDR3 protein gets one entry in TCRdb, which reprocessed the 5' RACE reads and gives no DNA. Its table lists 150,000 or so distinct CDR3 sequences. No antigen has been assigned to these receptors. The sample was naive CXCR3+ CD8+ T cells from blood. Subset meaning: CD45RO-CCR7+CD27+CD95- naive CD8+ T cells expressing CXCR3 (TNR3+). Receptors originate from a human donor in good health. Some clones in this sample may be carry-over from other donors' samples.

CDR3 sequence reads: CASRIAGGVYYEQYF. This chain joins TRBV28 and TRBJ2-7; absent DNA, TCRdb's TRBD2 call cannot be checked. Germline loops: CDR1 MDHEN, CDR2 SYDVKM. This CDR3 is built from 15 residues.

The chain uses TRBV11-3 and TRBJ2-3. The germline gives CDR1 SGHNT, CDR2 YENEEA. The CDR3 runs to 15 residues. The CDR3 protein is CASSLRISSTDTQYF.

The chain combines TRBV3-1 with TRBJ2-5; lacking DNA, the TRBD1 call made by TCRdb goes unchecked. Germline V gene sequence: CDR1 LGHDT, CDR2 YNNKEL (reference sequence). The CDR3 consists of 15 residues. CDR3 region: CASSPGQGEQETQYF.